The 16 T cell receptor beta chains reported below all come from one sample, sequenced in a study of preoperative IRX-2 immunotherapy in early breast cancer. Libraries were prepared by immunoSEQ multiplex PCR; TCRdb keeps only in-frame clonotypes and omits some of them. The sample gives 35,000 to 55,000 clones, approximately 94% of which show up once; 1.6% is in the top ten. The treatment is: preoperative locoregional IRX-2 cytokine immunotherapy. The sequenced sample was tumor tissue, obtained after IRX-2 immunotherapy. The receptors were gathered from a human donor with breast cancer.

The chain recombines TRBV5-4 with TRBJ2-7; a weak D match, TRBD1 (5 bases). This CDR3 contains 15 residues. V was clipped by 2 bases and J by 2 bases, with 14 bases between them. Germline V gives CDR1 SGHNT, CDR2 YYREEE (reference sequence). In DNA form, the CDR3 reads TGTGCCAGCAGCTTAGGGCAGGGAAGCCCCTACGAGCAGTACTTC. Encoded protein: CASSLGQGSPYEQYF.

The V call is TRBV4-3, the J call TRBJ1-3; D gene unclear. Germline CDR1 and CDR2: LGHNA and YSLEER. This CDR3 contains 16 residues. The V gene lost 4 bases and the J gene lost 1 base, with 14 bases spanning the gap. The CDR3 here is CASSREGRPSGNTIYF. The CDR3 nucleotides are TGCGCCAGCAGCCGGGAAGGGCGGCCTTCTGGAAACACCATATATTTT.

The rearrangement joins TRBV21-1 to TRBJ2-4. TRBV21-1 is designated a pseudogene. The CDR3 loop spans 19 amino acids. The CDR3 DNA sequence: TGTGCCAGCAGCAACTCCGAGCCGGGGGCACCGATGGCCAAAAACATTCAGTACTTC. Encoded protein: CASSNSEPGAPMAKNIQYF.

The chain uses TRBV29-1 and TRBJ2-1; D is perhaps TRBD2 (5 bases). CDR1 is SQVTM, CDR2 ANQGSEA, per germline. There are 11 residues in the CDR3. Trimming shortened V by 4 bases and J by 6 bases, and 7 bases separated the two germline ends. CDR3: CSVGEGNEQFF. DNA of the CDR3: TGCAGCGTTGGAGAGGGCAATGAGCAGTTCTTC.

V is TRBV28 and J is TRBJ1-1; D possibly corresponds to TRBD1 (5 bases). Germline V CDR1 and CDR2: MDHEN, SYDVKM. Between the trimmed V and J ends, which lost 5 bases and 0 bases, there was a span of 13 bases. The CDR3 runs to 15 residues. The DNA of the CDR3 is TGTGCCAGCAGTCAACGGGGGGGTTTGAACACTGAAGCTTTCTTT. Residues: CASSQRGGLNTEAFF.

V usage is TRBV4-3 and J usage is TRBJ2-1; D is unclear. Trimming left V 0 bases short and J 4 bases short, with 13 bases between. This CDR3 has 16 amino acids. CDR1 is LGHNA and CDR2 is YSLEER in the germline V gene. The CDR3 spells CASSQDRAVTYNEQFF. The CDR3 DNA is TGCGCCAGCAGCCAAGATCGAGCCGTGACGTACAATGAGCAGTTCTTC.

The chain recombines TRBV5-1 with TRBJ2-2, with D perhaps matching TRBD2 (5 bases). Germline V gene sequence: CDR1 SGHRS, CDR2 YFSETQ. V was clipped by 1 base and J by 6 bases, with 7 bases between them. This CDR3 region has 13 residues. CDR3 in amino acids: CASSLRRAGELFF. As DNA, the CDR3 is TGCGCCAGCAGCTTGAGGCGGGCCGGGGAGCTGTTTTTT.

This rearrangement joins TRBV11-2 to TRBJ2-5, with TRBD2 identical over 11 bases. This CDR3 region has 16 residues. The germline V gene encodes CDR1 SGHAT and CDR2 FQNNGV. The J segment lost 4 bases and the V segment lost 4 bases, leaving 8 bases of the junction unmatched. CDR3 DNA: TGTGCCAGCAGCTCGCTAGCGGGGGGCCGGGGAGAGACCCAGTACTTC. It encodes CASSSLAGGRGETQYF.

The J gene is TRBJ2-1, the V gene TRBV7-3, with unresolved D. In germline, CDR1 is SGHTA, CDR2 FQGTGA. The CDR3 totals 13 residues. V was trimmed by 5 bases and J by 4 bases, leaving 9 bases between them. CDR3 amino acids: CASSPGPYNEQFF. CDR3 sequence (DNA): TGTGCCAGCAGCCCCGGACCGTACAATGAGCAGTTCTTC. The full variable domain, its missing parts supplied by reference TRBV7-3 and TRBJ2-1, is GAGVSQTPSNKVTEKGKYVELRCDPISGHTALYWYRQSLGQGPEFLIYFQGTGAADDSGLPNDRFFAVRPEGSVSTLKIQRTERGDSAVYLCASSPGPYNEQFFGPGTRLTVL.

The DNA of the CDR3 is TGTGCCAGTAGTATGGGGACATCCGGGACCCAGTACTTC. As protein: CASSMGTSGTQYF. This chain links TRBV19 with TRBJ2-5; a possible D gene is TRBD1 (6 bases). Trimming took 3 bases from V and 7 from J, leaving 12 bases between them. Germline V gene lookup returns CDR1 LNHDA and CDR2 SQIVND (reference sequence). This CDR3 is 13 amino acids long.

The chain carries TRBV13 and TRBJ2-1; TRBD1 aligns across 10 bases. The germline V gene has CDR1 PRHDT and CDR2 FYEKMQ (reference sequence). V lost 5 bases to trimming and J lost 6 bases; unmatched junction nucleotides: 13. The CDR3 sequence is 17 residues long. DNA of the CDR3: TGTGCCAGCAGCCCAGAAGGGACAGGGGCCGCCAGCAATGAGCAGTTCTTC. Translation: CASSPEGTGAASNEQFF. The full variable domain, in which reference TRBV13 and TRBJ2-1 provide the parts outside the CDR3, is AAGVIQSPRHLIKEKRETATLKCYPIPRHDTVYWYQQGPGQDPQFLISFYEKMQSDKGSIPDRFSAQQFSDYHSELNMSSLELGDSALYFCASSPEGTGAASNEQFFGPGTRLTVL.

The J gene is TRBJ1-3, the V gene TRBV28, with unresolved D. V was cut by 2 bases and J by 0 bases, with 11 bases left in between. The V gene's germline CDR1 is MDHEN and CDR2 SYDVKM. This CDR3 spans 16 amino acids. Written as DNA, the CDR3 is TGTGCCAGCAGTTTACCTCGACAATTCTCTGGAAACACCATATATTTT. It codes for CASSLPRQFSGNTIYF.

The rearrangement joins TRBV28 to TRBJ1-1, with TRBD1 matching over 8 bases. The CDR3 sequence is 15 residues long. V shed 5 bases and J 0 bases; nucleotides not matched to a gene: 5. Germline CDR1 is MDHEN and CDR2 is SYDVKM. CDR3 sequence: CASSANRGMNTEAFF. CDR3 nucleotide sequence: TGTGCCAGCAGTGCTAACAGGGGGATGAACACTGAAGCTTTCTTT.

This chain joins TRBV14 and TRBJ2-7, with D possibly called TRBD1 or TRBD2 (5 bases each). CDR3 length equals 14 residues. The V end lost 5 bases, the J end lost 3 bases, and 14 bases lay between the germline ends. The germline V gene encodes CDR1 SGHDN and CDR2 FVKESK. CDR3 sequence: CASSMGVANYEQYF. The CDR3 nucleotides read TGTGCCAGCAGCATGGGGGTAGCCAACTACGAGCAGTACTTC.

The rearrangement links TRBV6-1 to TRBJ2-7; D is undetermined. This CDR3 has 16 residues. V lost 3 bases and J lost 0, with 15 bases in between. Germline V gene data show CDR1 as MNHNS and CDR2 as SASEGT. This chain's CDR3 is CASSDNSRWSSYEQYF. DNA of the CDR3: TGTGCCAGCAGTGATAACTCGCGGTGGAGCTCCTACGAGCAGTACTTC.

The V call is TRBV5-4, the J call TRBJ2-7; 10 positions agree with TRBD1. After removal of 4 bases from V and 1 base from J, the junction contained 11 bases not matched to a gene. The CDR3 has 17 amino acids. Germline V CDR1 and CDR2: SGHNT, YYREEE (reference sequence). The CDR3, as DNA: TGTGCCAGCAGCCGACAGGGGGCGGGGGAAGGATCCTACGAGCAGTACTTC. Its translation is CASSRQGAGEGSYEQYF.